This is a list of T cell receptor beta chains from one sample in a study of T cell therapy after organ transplantation. Antigens of these TCRs are unknown. Sequencing used immunoSEQ multiplex PCR; TCRdb keeps in-frame clones, though not all of them. The table includes 15,000 to 20,000 clones, over 75% detected once. The specimen comprised CD8+ T cells from blood, sampled after autologous CMV-specific T cell therapy. These receptors originate from a human patient who had received a solid organ transplant and had CMV disease. Part of the T cells may come from the graft donor. The CDR3 runs from the conserved cysteine through the conserved F or W. The order of the fields is J gene, V gene, D gene, clone size, CDR3 protein, CDR3 DNA. A D gene is named only where the DNA matches it firmly. Size tells how often a clone was seen (once, few, many) or the class of an expanded clone, and some rows leave it out.

>TRBJ2-5|TRBV5-5|NA|NA
CASSFEGVAQYF
TGTGCCAGCAGCTTTGAGGGGGTGGCCCAGTACTTC
>TRBJ2-5|TRBV9|TRBD2|NA
CASSESRGGAETQYF
TGTGCCAGCAGCGAAAGCCGGGGGGGCGCAGAGACCCAGTACTTC
>TRBJ2-7|TRBV9|TRBD2|NA
CASSPTSGGYEQYF
TGTGCCAGCAGCCCGACTAGCGGGGGCTACGAGCAGTACTTC
>TRBJ2-1|TRBV7-8|NA|NA
CASTHTSSYNEQFF
TGTGCCAGCACACACACCAGCTCCTACAATGAGCAGTTCTTC
>TRBJ2-1|TRBV4-2|TRBD2|once
CASSQVGGSGSSYNEQFF
TGTGCCAGCAGCCAAGTGGGGGGTAGCGGGAGCTCCTACAATGAGCAGTTCTTC
>TRBJ1-5|TRBV15|TRBD1|NA
CATSRSKGGRAVNQPQHF
TGTGCCACCAGCAGAAGCAAAGGGGGCAGGGCGGTCAATCAGCCCCAGCATTTT
>TRBJ1-1|TRBV30|TRBD1|few
CAWSVGTGDTEAFF
TGTGCCTGGAGTGTCGGGACAGGCGACACTGAAGCTTTCTTT
>TRBJ1-1|TRBV6-5|NA|NA
CASSLEVRGAHTEAFF
TGTGCCAGCAGTTTGGAGGTACGGGGGGCTCACACTGAAGCTTTCTTT
>TRBJ1-1|TRBV6-5|NA|few
CASSYDAGSNTEAFF
TGTGCCAGCAGTTACGACGCAGGGTCGAACACTGAAGCTTTCTTT
>TRBJ1-1|TRBV7-9|NA|NA
CASSLGQLNTEAFF
TGTGCCAGCAGCTTAGGACAGCTAAACACTGAAGCTTTCTTT
>TRBJ2-7|TRBV25-1|NA|NA
CASSEEPGPYEQYF
TGTGCCAGCAGTGAGGAGCCGGGACCCTACGAGCAGTACTTC